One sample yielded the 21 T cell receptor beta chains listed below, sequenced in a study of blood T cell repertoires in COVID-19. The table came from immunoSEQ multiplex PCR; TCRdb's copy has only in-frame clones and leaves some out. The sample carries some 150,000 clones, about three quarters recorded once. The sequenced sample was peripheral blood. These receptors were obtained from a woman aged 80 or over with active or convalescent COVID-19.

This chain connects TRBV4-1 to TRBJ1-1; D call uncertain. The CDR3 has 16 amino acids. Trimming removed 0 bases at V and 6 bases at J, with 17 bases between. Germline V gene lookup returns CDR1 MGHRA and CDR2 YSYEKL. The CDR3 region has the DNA TGCGCCAGCAGCCAAGATCCATTCGGAGATCCGCCTGAAGCTTTCTTT. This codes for CASSQDPFGDPPEAFF.

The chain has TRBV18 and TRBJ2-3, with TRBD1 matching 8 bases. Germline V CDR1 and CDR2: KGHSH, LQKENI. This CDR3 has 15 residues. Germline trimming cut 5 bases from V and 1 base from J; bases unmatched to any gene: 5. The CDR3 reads CASSSRQGRTDTQYF. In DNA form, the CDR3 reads TGTGCCAGCTCATCAAGACAGGGGCGCACAGATACGCAGTATTTT.

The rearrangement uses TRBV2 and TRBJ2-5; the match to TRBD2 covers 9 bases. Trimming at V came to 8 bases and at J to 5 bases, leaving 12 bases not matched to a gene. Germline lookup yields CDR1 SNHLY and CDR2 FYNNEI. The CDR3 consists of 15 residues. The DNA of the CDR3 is TGTGCCAGCTCTCGGCTAGCGGGGAGGGTTGAGACCCAGTACTTC. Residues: CASSRLAGRVETQYF.

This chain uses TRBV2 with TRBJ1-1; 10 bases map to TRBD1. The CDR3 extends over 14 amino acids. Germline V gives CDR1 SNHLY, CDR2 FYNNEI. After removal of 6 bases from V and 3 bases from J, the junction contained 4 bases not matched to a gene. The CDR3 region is CASRDRGRYTEAFF. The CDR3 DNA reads TGTGCCAGCAGAGACAGGGGGCGTTACACTGAAGCTTTCTTT.

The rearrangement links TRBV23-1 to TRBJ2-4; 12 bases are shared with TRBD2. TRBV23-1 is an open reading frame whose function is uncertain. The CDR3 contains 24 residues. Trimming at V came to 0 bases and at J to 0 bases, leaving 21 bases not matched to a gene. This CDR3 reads CASSQSTGLLAGGPKWLAKNIQYF. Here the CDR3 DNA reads TGCGCCAGCAGTCAATCGACCGGTCTACTAGCGGGGGGACCAAAATGGTTAGCCAAAAACATTCAGTACTTC.

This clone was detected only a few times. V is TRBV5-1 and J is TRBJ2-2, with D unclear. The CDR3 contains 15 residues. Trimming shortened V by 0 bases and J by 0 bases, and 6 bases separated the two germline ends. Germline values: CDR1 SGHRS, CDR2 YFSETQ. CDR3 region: CASSLGSTNTGELFF. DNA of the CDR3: TGCGCCAGCAGCTTGGGGAGCACGAACACCGGGGAGCTGTTTTTT. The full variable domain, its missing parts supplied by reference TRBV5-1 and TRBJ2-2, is KAGVTQTPRYLIKTRGQQVTLSCSPISGHRSVSWYQQTPGQGLQFLFEYFSETQRNKGNFPGRFSGRQFSNSRSEMNVSTLELGDSALYLCASSLGSTNTGELFFGEGSRLTVL.

The CDR3 sequence: CASSFSRRWSSGNTIYF. In DNA form, the CDR3 reads TGTGCCAGCAGCTTTTCGAGACGCTGGAGCTCTGGAAACACCATATATTTT. The chain combines TRBV5-6 with TRBJ1-3; unclear D gene. The CDR3 sequence is 17 residues long. The germline V and J ends were trimmed by 2 bases and 0 bases, with 15 bases remaining between them. The V gene's germline CDR1 is SGHDT and CDR2 YYEEEE.

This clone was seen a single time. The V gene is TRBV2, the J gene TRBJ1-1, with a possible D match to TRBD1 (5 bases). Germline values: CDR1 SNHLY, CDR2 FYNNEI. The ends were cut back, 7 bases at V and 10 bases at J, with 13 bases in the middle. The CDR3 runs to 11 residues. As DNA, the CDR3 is TGTGCCAGCACAGGGTTTGTGGGAGCTTTCTTT. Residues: CASTGFVGAFF. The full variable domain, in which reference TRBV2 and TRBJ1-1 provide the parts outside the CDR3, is EPEVTQTPSHQVTQMGQEVILRCVPISNHLYFYWYRQILGQKVEFLVSFYNNEISEKSEIFDDQFSVERPDGSNFTLKIRSTKLEDSAMYFCASTGFVGAFFGQGTRLTVV.

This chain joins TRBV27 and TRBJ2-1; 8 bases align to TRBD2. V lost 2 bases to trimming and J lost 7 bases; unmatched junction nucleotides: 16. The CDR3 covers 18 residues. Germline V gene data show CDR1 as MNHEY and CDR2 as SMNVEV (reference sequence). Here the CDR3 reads CASSLNLSAGGSGNEQFF. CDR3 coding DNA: TGTGCCAGCAGTTTAAACCTTTCTGCGGGGGGATCCGGGAATGAGCAGTTCTTC.

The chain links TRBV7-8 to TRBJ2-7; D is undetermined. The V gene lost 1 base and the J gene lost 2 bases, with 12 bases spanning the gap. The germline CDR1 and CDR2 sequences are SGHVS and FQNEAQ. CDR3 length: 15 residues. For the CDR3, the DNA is TGTGCCAGCAGCTTAGATCTGGCCAACACCTACGAGCAGTACTTC. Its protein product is CASSLDLANTYEQYF. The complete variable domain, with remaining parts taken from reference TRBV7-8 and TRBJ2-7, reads GAGVSQSPRYKVAKRGQDVALRCDPISGHVSLFWYQQALGQGPEFLTYFQNEAQLDKSGLPSDRFFAERPEGSVSTLKIQRTQQEDSAVYLCASSLDLANTYEQYFGPGTRLTVT.

The DNA of the CDR3 is TGCGCCAGCAGCCTCCCGACAGAAGAGACCCAGTACTTC. It translates to CASSLPTEETQYF. The genes are TRBV5-1 and TRBJ2-5, with TRBD1 as a possible D gene (5 bases). The ends were cut back, 4 bases at V and 3 bases at J, with 10 bases in the middle. This CDR3 is built from 13 residues. Germline values: CDR1 SGHRS, CDR2 YFSETQ.

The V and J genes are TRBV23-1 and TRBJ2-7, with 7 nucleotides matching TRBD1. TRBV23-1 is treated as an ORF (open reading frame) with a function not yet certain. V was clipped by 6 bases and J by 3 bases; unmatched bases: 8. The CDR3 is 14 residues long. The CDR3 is CASRWGQFFYEQYF. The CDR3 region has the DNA TGCGCCAGCAGATGGGGACAGTTCTTCTACGAGCAGTACTTC.

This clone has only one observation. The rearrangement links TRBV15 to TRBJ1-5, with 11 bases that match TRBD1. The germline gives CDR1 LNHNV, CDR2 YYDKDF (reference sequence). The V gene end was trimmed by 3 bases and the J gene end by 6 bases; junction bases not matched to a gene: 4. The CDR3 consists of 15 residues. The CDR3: CATSSDGTGGQPQHF. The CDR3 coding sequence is TGTGCCACCAGCAGCGACGGGACAGGGGGTCAGCCCCAGCATTTT.

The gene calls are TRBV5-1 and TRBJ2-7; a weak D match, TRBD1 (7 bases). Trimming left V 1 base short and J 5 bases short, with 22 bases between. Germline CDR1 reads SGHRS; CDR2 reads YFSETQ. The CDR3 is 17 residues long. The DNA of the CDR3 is TGCGCCAGCAGCTTGAAGTTTCAGGGGGGATATGAGAACGAGCAGTACTTC. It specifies CASSLKFQGGYENEQYF.

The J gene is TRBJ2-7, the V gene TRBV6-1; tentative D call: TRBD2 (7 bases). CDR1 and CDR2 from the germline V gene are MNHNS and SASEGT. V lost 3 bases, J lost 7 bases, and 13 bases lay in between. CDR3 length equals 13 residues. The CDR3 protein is CASSDSRGGEQYF. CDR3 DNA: TGTGCCAGCAGTGATTCCAGGGGAGGGGAGCAGTACTTC.

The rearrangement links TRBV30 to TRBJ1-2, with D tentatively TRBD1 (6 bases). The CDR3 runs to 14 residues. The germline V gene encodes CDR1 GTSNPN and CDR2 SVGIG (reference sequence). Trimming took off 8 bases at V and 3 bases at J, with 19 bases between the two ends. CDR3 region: CAGIPLWGHYGYTF. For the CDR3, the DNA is TGTGCCGGGATCCCGCTTTGGGGGCACTATGGCTACACCTTC.

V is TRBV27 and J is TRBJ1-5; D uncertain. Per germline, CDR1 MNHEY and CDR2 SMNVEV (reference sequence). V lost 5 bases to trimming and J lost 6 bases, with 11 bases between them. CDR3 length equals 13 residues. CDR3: CASSLSSLQPQHF. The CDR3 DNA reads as TGTGCCAGCAGTCTCTCAAGCCTTCAGCCCCAGCATTTT.

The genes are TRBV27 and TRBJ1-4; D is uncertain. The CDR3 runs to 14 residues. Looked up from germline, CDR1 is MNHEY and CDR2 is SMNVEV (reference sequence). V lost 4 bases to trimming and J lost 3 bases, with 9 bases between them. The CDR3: CASSYTQSNEKLFF. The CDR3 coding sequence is TGTGCCAGCAGTTACACGCAATCTAATGAAAAACTGTTTTTT.

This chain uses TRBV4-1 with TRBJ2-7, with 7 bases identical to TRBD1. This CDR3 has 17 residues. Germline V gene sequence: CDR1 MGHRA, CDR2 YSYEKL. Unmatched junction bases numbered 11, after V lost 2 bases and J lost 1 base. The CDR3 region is CASSQLDRRRESYEQYF. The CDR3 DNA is TGCGCCAGCAGCCAATTGGACAGGCGACGGGAATCCTACGAGCAGTACTTC.

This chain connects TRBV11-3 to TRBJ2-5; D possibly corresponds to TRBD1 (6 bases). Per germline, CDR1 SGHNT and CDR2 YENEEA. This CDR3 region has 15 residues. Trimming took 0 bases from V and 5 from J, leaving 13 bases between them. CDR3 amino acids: CASSLDPGHSETQYF. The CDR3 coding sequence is TGTGCCAGCAGCTTAGATCCGGGACACTCCGAGACCCAGTACTTC.

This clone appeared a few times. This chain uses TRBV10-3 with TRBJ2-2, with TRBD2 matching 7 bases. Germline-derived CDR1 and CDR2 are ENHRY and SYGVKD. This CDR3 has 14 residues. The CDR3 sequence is CGLPGLRGTGELFF. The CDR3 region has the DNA TGTGGGCTCCCGGGACTACGGGGCACCGGGGAGCTGTTTTTT.